This T cell receptor (beta chain) was retrieved from a study of metastatic and nonmetastatic thyroid tumors. Study at large: Samples came from malignant and benign thyroid patients, and repertoires were compared across blood and tumor or nodule tissue.

Germline V CDR1 and CDR2: MNHNS, SASEGT. The junction had 5 bases not matched to a gene; V was cut back by 3 bases and J by 2 bases. This CDR3 is built from 16 residues. Ahead of thyroid surgery, no patient had received treatment of any kind. In the original processing: Clinicopathological groups differed in CDR3, with these differences serving to build a distant-metastasis classifier for papillary thyroid cancer. TCRdb re-clonotyped the PCR reads via MiXCR. TCRdb, rather than the study authors, made the V and J calls. The sample lists about 5,500 clones, roughly 35% occurring once. This chain links TRBV6-1 with TRBJ2-5; 11 bases line up with TRBD2. Sequencing was performed on tumor tissue. The clonotype was recovered from a male donor with papillary thyroid cancer or a benign thyroid nodule (not recorded which). Some clones in this sample may be carry-over from other donors' samples. CDR3 amino acids: CASSDGLAGGQETQYF. The CDR3 region has the DNA TGTGCCAGCAGTGATGGGTTAGCGGGAGGGCAAGAGACCCAGTACTTC.